This T cell receptor (beta chain) was sequenced in a study of blood T cell repertoires in COVID-19. Study background: The United States, Italy and Spain supplied acute and convalescent COVID-19 samples.

The CDR3 length is 19 residues. Germline V gene data show CDR1 as MNHEY and CDR2 as SMNVEV (reference sequence). Trimming stripped 2 bases from V and 7 bases from J, with 24 bases between. As handled by the study authors: Reference gene primer amplification gave estimated nucleated cell counts. Repertoires were generated with immunoSEQ multiplex PCR, while TCRdb's copy carries only in-frame clones and drops some. From that table come the V and J calls and clone size; the DNA was used to work out D and trimming. The table records approximately 170,000 clones, about four fifths of them present only once.

J is TRBJ1-6 and V is TRBV27, with a possible D match to TRBD1 (5 bases). The sequence derives from a human donor with acute or convalescent COVID-19. The donor label of this sample is uncertain. The specimen was peripheral blood. In DNA, the CDR3 is TGTGCCAGCAGTTTAAAGTGGGGTCCCTCGAGTGGGGGGAATTCACCCCTCCACTTT. Its protein is CASSLKWGPSSGGNSPLHF.